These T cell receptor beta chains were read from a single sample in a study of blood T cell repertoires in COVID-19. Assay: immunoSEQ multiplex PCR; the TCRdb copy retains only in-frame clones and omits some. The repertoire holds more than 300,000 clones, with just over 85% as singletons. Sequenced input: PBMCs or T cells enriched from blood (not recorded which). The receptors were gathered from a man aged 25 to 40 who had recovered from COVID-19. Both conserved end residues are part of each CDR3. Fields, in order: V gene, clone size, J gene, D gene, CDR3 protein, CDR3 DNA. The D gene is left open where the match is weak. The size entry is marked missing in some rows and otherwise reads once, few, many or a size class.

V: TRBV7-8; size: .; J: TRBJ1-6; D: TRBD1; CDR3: CASSSRDRGPPPNNSPLHF; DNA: TGTGCCAGCAGCTCCAGGGACAGGGGGCCCCCGCCTAATAATTCACCCCTCCACTTT
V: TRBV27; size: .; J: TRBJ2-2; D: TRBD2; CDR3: CASRISGGAVNTGELFF; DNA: TGTGCCAGCAGAATTAGCGGGGGGGCCGTAAACACCGGGGAGCTGTTTTTT
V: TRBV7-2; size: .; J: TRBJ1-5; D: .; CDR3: CASSSTGLPEPQHF; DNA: TGTGCCAGCAGCTCAACGGGACTCCCTGAGCCCCAGCATTTT
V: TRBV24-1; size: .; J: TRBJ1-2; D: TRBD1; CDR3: CATSAGRGSYGYTF; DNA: TGTGCCACCAGTGCAGGCAGGGGGTCGTATGGCTACACCTTC
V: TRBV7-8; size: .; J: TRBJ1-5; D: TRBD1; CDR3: CASSLGQGINQPQHF; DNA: TGTGCCAGCAGCTTAGGACAGGGAATCAATCAGCCCCAGCATTTT
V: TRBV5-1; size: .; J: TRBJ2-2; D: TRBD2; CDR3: CASSWTSGRAGELFF; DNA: TGCGCCAGCAGCTGGACTAGCGGGAGGGCCGGGGAGCTGTTTTTT
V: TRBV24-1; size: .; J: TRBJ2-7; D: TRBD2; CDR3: CATSGELGGDYEQYF; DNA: TGTGCCACCAGTGGGGAGTTGGGGGGGGACTACGAGCAGTACTTC
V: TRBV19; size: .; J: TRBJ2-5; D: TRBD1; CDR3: CASSPQGAQETQYF; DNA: TGTGCCAGTAGTCCCCAGGGGGCCCAAGAGACCCAGTACTTC
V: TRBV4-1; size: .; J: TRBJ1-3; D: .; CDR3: CASSPTGGNTIYF; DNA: TGCGCCAGCAGCCCTACAGGGGGAAACACCATATATTTT
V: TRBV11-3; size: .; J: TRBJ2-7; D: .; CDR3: CASSTRGQAYEQYF; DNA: TGTGCCAGCAGCACAAGGGGTCAGGCCTACGAGCAGTACTTC
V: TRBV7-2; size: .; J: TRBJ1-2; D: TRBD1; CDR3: CASSSGQGHYGYTF; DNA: TGTGCCAGCAGCTCCGGACAGGGGCACTATGGCTACACCTTC
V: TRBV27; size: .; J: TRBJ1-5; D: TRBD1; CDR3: CASSPWTGENSNQPQHF; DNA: TGTGCCAGCAGTCCGTGGACAGGGGAGAATAGCAATCAGCCCCAGCATTTT
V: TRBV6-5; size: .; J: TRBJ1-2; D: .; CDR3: CASTIGGAYGYTF; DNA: TGTGCCAGCACCATCGGGGGGGCGTATGGCTACACCTTC
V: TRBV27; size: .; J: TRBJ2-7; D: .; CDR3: CASSLGQASYEQYF; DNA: TGTGCCAGCAGTTTAGGTCAGGCCAGCTACGAGCAGTACTTC
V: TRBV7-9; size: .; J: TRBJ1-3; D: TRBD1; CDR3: CASSSITQGLSGNTIYF; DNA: TGTGCCAGCAGCTCGATAACACAGGGGCTTTCTGGAAACACCATATATTTT
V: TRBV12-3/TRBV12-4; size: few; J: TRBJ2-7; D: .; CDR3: CASSKGAYEQYF; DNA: TGTGCCAGCAGTAAGGGAGCCTACGAGCAGTACTTC
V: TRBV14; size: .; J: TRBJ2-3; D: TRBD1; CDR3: CASSLSNNVGQGGDTQYF; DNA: TGTGCCAGCAGCCTCTCCAATAATGTGGGACAGGGCGGCGATACGCAGTATTTT
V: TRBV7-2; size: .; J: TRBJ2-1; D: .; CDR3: CASSFSPYAQGLYNEQFF; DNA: TGTGCCAGCAGCTTTAGCCCCTATGCCCAGGGCCTGTACAATGAGCAGTTCTTC
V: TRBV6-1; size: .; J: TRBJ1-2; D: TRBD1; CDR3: CASSEGPGGTYGYTF; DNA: TGTGCCAGCAGTGAAGGCCCAGGGGGTACCTATGGCTACACCTTC
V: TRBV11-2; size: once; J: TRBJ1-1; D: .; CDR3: CASSLGGGNTEAFF; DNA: TGTGCCAGCAGCTTAGGTGGAGGAAACACTGAAGCTTTCTTT
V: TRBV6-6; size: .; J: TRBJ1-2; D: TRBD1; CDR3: CASREGQGMYGYTF; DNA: TGTGCCAGCAGGGAAGGACAGGGGATGTATGGCTACACCTTC
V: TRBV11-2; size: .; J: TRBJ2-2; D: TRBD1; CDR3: CASSYRDRGYTGELFF; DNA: TGTGCCAGCAGCTACCGGGACAGGGGGTACACCGGGGAGCTGTTTTTT
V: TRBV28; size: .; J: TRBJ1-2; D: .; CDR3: CASRPPLEGDYGYTF; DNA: TGTGCCAGCAGGCCCCCCCTGGAGGGTGACTATGGCTACACCTTC
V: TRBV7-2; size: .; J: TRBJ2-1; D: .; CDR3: CASSSRPGTYSSEQFF; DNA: TGTGCCAGCAGCTCTAGGCCCGGGACATATTCGAGTGAGCAGTTCTTC
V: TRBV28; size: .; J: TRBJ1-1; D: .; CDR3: CASSTPSRGGEAFF; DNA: TGTGCCAGCAGTACCCCCTCCCGGGGTGGTGAAGCTTTCTTT
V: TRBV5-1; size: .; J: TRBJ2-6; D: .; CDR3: CASSYFVAGLGSSGANVLTF; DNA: TGCGCCAGCAGCTACTTCGTCGCGGGGTTGGGGAGCTCTGGGGCCAACGTCCTGACTTTC
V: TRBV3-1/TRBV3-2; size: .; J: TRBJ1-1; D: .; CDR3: CASRRRVWNTEAFF; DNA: TGTGCCAGCAGGCGCAGGGTATGGAACACTGAAGCTTTCTTT
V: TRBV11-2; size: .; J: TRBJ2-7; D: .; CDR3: CASSSEGMPLYEQYF; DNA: TGTGCCAGCAGCTCGGAGGGAATGCCTCTCTACGAGCAGTACTTC
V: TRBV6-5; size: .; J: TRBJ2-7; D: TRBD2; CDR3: CASSSGVLYEQYF; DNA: TGTGCCAGCTCTAGCGGGGTACTGTACGAGCAGTACTTC
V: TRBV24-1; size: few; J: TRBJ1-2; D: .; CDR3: CATSDSRENYGYTF; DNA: TGTGCCACCAGTGATAGTCGGGAGAACTATGGCTACACCTTC
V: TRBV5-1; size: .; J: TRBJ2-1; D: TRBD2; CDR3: CASSFFAGGSYNEQFF; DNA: TGCGCCAGCAGCTTTTTCGCGGGAGGCTCCTACAATGAGCAGTTCTTC
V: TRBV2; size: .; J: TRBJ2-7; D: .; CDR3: CASSKQAPEQYF; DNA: TGTGCCAGCAGTAAACAGGCACCCGAGCAGTACTTC
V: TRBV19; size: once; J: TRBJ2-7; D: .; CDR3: CASSIAAAYEQYF; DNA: TGTGCCAGTAGTATAGCGGCGGCCTACGAGCAGTACTTC
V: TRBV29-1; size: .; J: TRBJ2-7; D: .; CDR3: CSVAVTGEVGEQYF; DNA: TGCAGCGTTGCGGTTACAGGGGAGGTAGGCGAGCAGTACTTC
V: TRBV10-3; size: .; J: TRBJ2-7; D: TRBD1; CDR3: CAISEDRGWEQYF; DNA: TGTGCCATCAGTGAGGACAGGGGTTGGGAGCAGTACTTC
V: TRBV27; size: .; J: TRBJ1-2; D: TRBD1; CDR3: CASSHRTGDGYTF; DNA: TGTGCCAGCAGTCATCGGACAGGGGATGGCTACACCTTC
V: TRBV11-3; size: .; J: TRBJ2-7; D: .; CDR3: CASSLTLTSYEQYF; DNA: TGTGCCAGCAGCTTGACTTTGACGTCCTACGAGCAGTACTTC
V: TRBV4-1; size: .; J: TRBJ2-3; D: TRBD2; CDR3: CASSRQTSGGARDTQYF; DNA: TGCGCCAGCAGCCGCCAGACTAGCGGGGGGGCACGTGATACGCAGTATTTT
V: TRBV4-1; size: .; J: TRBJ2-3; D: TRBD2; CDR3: CASSPRLAGGFTDTQYF; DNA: TGCGCCAGCAGCCCCAGACTAGCGGGGGGGTTCACAGATACGCAGTATTTT
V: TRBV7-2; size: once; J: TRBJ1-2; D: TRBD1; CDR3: CASSPPRQGDNYGYTF; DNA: TGTGCCAGCAGCCCCCCACGACAGGGGGATAACTATGGCTACACCTTC
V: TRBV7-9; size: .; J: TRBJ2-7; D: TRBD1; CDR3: CASSHLGQGRLSYEQYF; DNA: TGTGCCAGCAGCCACCTCGGACAGGGGAGACTTTCCTACGAGCAGTACTTC
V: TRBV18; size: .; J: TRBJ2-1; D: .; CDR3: CASSPDSTSYNEQFF; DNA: TGTGCCAGCTCACCGGACAGTACCTCCTACAATGAGCAGTTCTTC
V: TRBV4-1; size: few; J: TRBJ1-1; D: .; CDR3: CASRVGRGEVTEAFF; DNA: TGCGCCAGCAGGGTGGGGCGGGGGGAGGTCACTGAAGCTTTCTTT
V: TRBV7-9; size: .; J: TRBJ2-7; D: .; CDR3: CASSFPGESEQYF; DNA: TGTGCCAGCAGCTTCCCAGGGGAAAGTGAGCAGTACTTC
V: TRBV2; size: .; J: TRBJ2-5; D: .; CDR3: CASAQGGQKRYQETQYF; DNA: TGTGCCAGCGCGCAGGGGGGTCAAAAGAGGTACCAAGAGACCCAGTACTTC
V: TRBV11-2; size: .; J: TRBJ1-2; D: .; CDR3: CASSLQEGQRYTF; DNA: TGTGCCAGCAGCTTACAGGAGGGTCAGCGCTACACCTTC
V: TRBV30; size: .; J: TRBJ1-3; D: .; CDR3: CAWSQGKPGNTIYF; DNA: TGTGCCTGGTCTCAGGGGAAACCTGGAAACACCATATATTTT
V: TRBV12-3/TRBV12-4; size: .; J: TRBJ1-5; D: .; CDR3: CASSNRGAQHF; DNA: TGTGCCAGCAGCAACCGGGGGGCCCAGCATTTT
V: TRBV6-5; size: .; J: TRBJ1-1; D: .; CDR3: CASSYSRIDNQAEAFF; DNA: TGTGCCAGCAGTTATTCCCGCATTGACAATCAGGCTGAAGCTTTCTTT
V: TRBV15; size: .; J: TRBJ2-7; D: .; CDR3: CATSRENDLAYEQYF; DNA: TGTGCCACCAGCAGAGAAAACGACTTAGCCTACGAGCAGTACTTC
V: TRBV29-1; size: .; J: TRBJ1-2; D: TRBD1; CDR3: CSVTGGSGYTF; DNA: TGCAGCGTTACAGGGGGTAGTGGCTACACCTTC
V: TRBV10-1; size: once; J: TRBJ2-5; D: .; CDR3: CASSENTPLETQYF; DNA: TGCGCCAGCAGTGAGAACACCCCATTGGAGACCCAGTACTTC
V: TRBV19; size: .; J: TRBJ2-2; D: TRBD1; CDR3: CASSIERGQDRGWTGELFF; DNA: TGTGCCAGTAGTATAGAAAGAGGACAGGACAGGGGTTGGACCGGGGAGCTGTTTTTT
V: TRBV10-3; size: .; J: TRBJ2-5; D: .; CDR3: CAISRGSGGGGETQYF; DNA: TGTGCCATCTCTCGAGGGTCCGGGGGCGGGGGAGAGACCCAGTACTTC
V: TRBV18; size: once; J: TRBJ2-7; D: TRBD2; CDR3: CASSPRTSGSSYEQYF; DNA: TGTGCCAGCTCACCTAGGACTAGCGGAAGCTCCTACGAGCAGTACTTC
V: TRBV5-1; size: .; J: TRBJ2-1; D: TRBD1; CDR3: CASSTGTASYNEQFF; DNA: TGCGCCAGCAGCACCGGGACAGCCTCCTACAATGAGCAGTTCTTC
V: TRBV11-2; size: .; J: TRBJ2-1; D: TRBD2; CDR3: CASSLVAGVSNEQFF; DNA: TGTGCCAGCAGCTTAGTAGCGGGGGTCTCCAATGAGCAGTTCTTC
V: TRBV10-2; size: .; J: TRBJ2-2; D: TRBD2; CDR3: CASGPRLAATGELFF; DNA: TGCGCCAGCGGCCCCCGACTAGCGGCCACCGGGGAGCTGTTTTTT
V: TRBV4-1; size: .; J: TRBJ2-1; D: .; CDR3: CASSQFIGGQLYNEQFF; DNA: TGCGCCAGCAGCCAATTTATCGGGGGACAGCTTTACAATGAGCAGTTCTTC